This entry describes one TCR beta chain. This record belongs to a study of T cell responses to AZD1222 COVID-19 vaccine. Profiled with immunoSEQ multiplex PCR; TCRdb holds only in-frame clones, not every one. The profile shows around 130,000 clones, more than 85% of them singletons. Germline CDR1 WSHSY, CDR2 SAAADI. V was shortened by 7 bases and J by 8 bases, with 12 bases between the two germline ends. This CDR3 is built from 12 residues. The chain combines TRBV10-2 with TRBJ1-3, with a weak D call TRBD1 (6 bases). The clonotype originates from an adult who received the AZD1222 COVID-19 vaccine. Material: peripheral blood, obtained 28 days after the second AZD1222 dose. CDR3 nucleotide sequence: TGCGCCAGCACACAGGGAGAGGACACCATATATTTT. Translation gives CASTQGEDTIYF.